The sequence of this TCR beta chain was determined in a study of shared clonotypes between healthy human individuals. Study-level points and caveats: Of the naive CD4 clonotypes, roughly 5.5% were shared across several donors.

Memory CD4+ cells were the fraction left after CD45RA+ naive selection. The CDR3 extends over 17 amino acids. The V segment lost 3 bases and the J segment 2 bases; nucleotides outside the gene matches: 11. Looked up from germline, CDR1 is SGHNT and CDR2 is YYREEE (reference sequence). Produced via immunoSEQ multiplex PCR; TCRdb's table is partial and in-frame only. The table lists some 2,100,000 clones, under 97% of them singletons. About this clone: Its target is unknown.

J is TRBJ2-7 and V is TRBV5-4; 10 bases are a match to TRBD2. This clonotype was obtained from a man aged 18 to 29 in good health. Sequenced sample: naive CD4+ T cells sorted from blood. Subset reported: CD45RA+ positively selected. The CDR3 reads CASSSETSSGSPYEQYF. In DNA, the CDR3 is TGTGCCAGCAGCTCTGAAACCTCTAGCGGGAGTCCCTACGAGCAGTACTTC. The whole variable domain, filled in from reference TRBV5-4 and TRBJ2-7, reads ETGVTQSPTHLIKTRGQQVTLRCSSQSGHNTVSWYQQALGQGPQFIFQYYREEENGRGNFPPRFSGLQFPNYSSELNVNALELDDSALYLCASSSETSSGSPYEQYFGPGTRLTVT.